This T cell receptor (beta chain) stems from a study of cytomegalovirus exposure and HLA in healthy donors. Looking at the study overall: Early released data had tens of millions of unique TCRs, all coming from HLA-typed donors. Study-wide results and limits: Exclusion as indistinguishable affected some V segments, including TRBV6-2 and TRBV6-3. Apart from CMV serostatus, no immune exposure information was available. A missense DCLRE1C variant was associated with V- and J-gene trimming of TCR beta chains in a later analysis, and an independent cohort replicated the association.

The study ran its PCR with 60 Vbeta and 13 Jbeta primers. Libraries were prepared by immunoSEQ multiplex PCR; TCRdb keeps only in-frame clonotypes and omits some of them. The sample holds about 140,000 clones, 75% seen once. Germline V CDR1 and CDR2: SGHDN, FVKESK. The CDR3 spans 15 residues. Trimming pared 4 bases from V and 7 bases from J, leaving 19 bases between. As to this clone: Its antigen remains unknown.

The rearrangement links TRBV14 to TRBJ2-5, with D tentatively TRBD1 (5 bases). The sequenced sample was PBMCs. This TCR derives from a middle-aged man in good health and CMV-seronegative. The CDR3 DNA follows: TGTGCCAGCAGCCGGACCTGGAGAAAGCAGGGGACCCAGTACTTC. Encoded protein: CASSRTWRKQGTQYF.